The present entry profiles one TCR beta chain with its context. Sequencing was performed with immunoSEQ multiplex PCR; in TCRdb, only in-frame clones are kept and a portion is missing. The sample holds more than 150,000 clones, roughly 81% seen once. The data were obtained in a study of blood T cell repertoires in COVID-19. At the level of the study: Sites in the United States, Italy and Spain provided acute and convalescent COVID-19 samples. PBMCs, B-cell-depleted T cells, or T cells were the source of the cDNA or gDNA that made up the material.

This CDR3 has 16 residues. The V gene end was trimmed by 1 base and the J gene end by 7 bases; junction bases not matched to a gene: 6. CDR1 and CDR2 (germline): SGHVT, SQSDAQ. The J gene is TRBJ1-6, the V gene TRBV7-4, with 8 positions matching TRBD1. The sample was peripheral blood. The TCR comes from a woman older than 75 with COVID-19, enrolled during active disease. CDR3 in DNA: TGTGCCAGCAGCTTAGGGGGACAGGTTTGGAATTCACCCCTCCACTTT. As protein: CASSLGGQVWNSPLHF.